This passage covers 26 T cell receptor beta chains from one sample sequenced in a study of tumor-infiltrating lymphocytes in primary liver carcinoma. The researchers produced TCR beta cDNA from 450 to 600 ng total RNA with a constant-region primer. Modified slightly, ARM-PCR produced TCR beta libraries over three nested multiplex PCR rounds. Researchers ran the first two PCR rounds for ten to eleven cycles each with TRBV1-TRBV30 forward primers and a C-beta reverse primer. TCRdb re-analysed the multiplex PCR reads in MiXCR, keeping a single row per CDR3 protein. This repertoire shows about 180,000 distinct CDR3 sequences, roughly three fifths found once; its top ten account for under 75%. Unsorted whole blood served as the source of blood RNA, and germline DNA was extracted as well. The specimen was peripheral blood. The source of these receptors is a middle-aged man with primary liver carcinoma and hepatitis B virus infection.

This clonotype was recorded a few times. J is TRBJ1-5 and V is TRBV6-5, with D tentatively TRBD1 (5 bases). The CDR3 totals 15 residues. CDR1 is MNHEY, CDR2 SVGAGI, per germline. The germline V and J ends were trimmed by 6 bases and 6 bases, with 18 bases remaining between them. The CDR3 sequence is CASRFAGTPGQPQHF. The CDR3 nucleotides are TGTGCCAGCAGGTTCGCCGGGACCCCGGGTCAGCCCCAGCATTTT.

Concerning this clonotype itself: At one end, the junction sequence differs from germline, possibly due to a read error. The J gene is TRBJ2-5, the V gene TRBV29-1, with D tentatively TRBD2 (7 bases). CDR3 length equals 13 residues. The germline V gene encodes CDR1 SQVTM and CDR2 ANQGSEA. CDR3 coding DNA: TGCAGCGTTGAAGATCATCAGGGGAGGGAGCAAAACTTC. It encodes CSVEDHQGREQNF.

V and J are TRBV6-1 and TRBJ2-7; TRBD2 matches at 7 bases. Germline CDR1 is MNHNS and CDR2 is SASEGT. V lost 7 bases and J lost 3; bases outside the gene matches: 6. This CDR3 region has 13 residues. For the CDR3, the DNA is TGTGCCAGCACCGCAGCGGGGAGCTACGAGCAGTACTTC. Encoded protein: CASTAAGSYEQYF.

This clonotype showed up many times. In nucleotides, the CDR3 is TGTGCCAGCAGCTTAGCTTTGGGTCTTTCAGGGGGTGCCTATGGCTACACCTTC. The encoded protein is CASSLALGLSGGAYGYTF. The rearrangement links TRBV11-2 to TRBJ1-2, with 7 bases lining up with TRBD1. The germline CDR1 and CDR2 sequences are SGHAT and FQNNGV. The trim removed 1 base at V and 4 bases at J, leaving 15 bases unmatched. The CDR3 sequence is 18 residues long.

V and J are TRBV6-5 and TRBJ2-7, with TRBD2 as a possible D gene (6 bases). V lost 8 bases, J lost 6 bases, and 17 bases lay in between. From germline, CDR1 is MNHEY and CDR2 SVGAGI. The CDR3 covers 13 residues. The CDR3 DNA is TGTGCCAGCGGTCTGGTGGTGGGAGGCGAGCAGTACTTC. This codes for CASGLVVGGEQYF.

The chain recombines TRBV29-1 with TRBJ2-2; a possible D gene is TRBD2 (6 bases). Germline CDR1 and CDR2: SQVTM and ANQGSEA. The V end was cut by 4 bases, the J end by 6 bases, with 15 bases between. This CDR3 is 14 amino acids long. The CDR3 loop reads CSVARETNSGELFF. The CDR3 nucleotides read TGCAGCGTTGCCCGGGAGACTAATTCCGGGGAGCTGTTTTTT.

Details on this clonotype: A much larger clone is a single base away; this may be a read error. This chain's CDR3 is CASNSLVRGGEDTQYF. The CDR3 region has the DNA TGTGCCAGCAACTCTCTCGTGAGGGGAGGAGAAGATACGCAGTATTTT. V is TRBV11-1 and J is TRBJ2-3, with D perhaps TRBD2 (6 bases). Germline CDR1 SGHAT, CDR2 FQDESV (reference sequence). The V gene lost 7 bases and the J gene lost 5 bases, with 22 bases spanning the gap. CDR3 size: 16 residues.

This clonotype was observed a handful of times. The CDR3 here is CASSLTSGGTDTQYF. DNA of the CDR3: TGTGCCAGCAGCCTAACTAGCGGAGGCACAGATACGCAGTATTTT. The chain couples TRBV5-5 to TRBJ2-3; 8 nucleotides agree with TRBD2. The germline V gene encodes CDR1 SGHKS and CDR2 YYEKEE (reference sequence). Germline trimming cut 4 bases from V and 1 base from J; bases unmatched to any gene: 5. There are 15 residues in the CDR3.

A remark on this clonotype: The junction shows a germline mismatch at one end, possibly a read error. The chain couples TRBV29-1 to TRBJ2-5, with a tentative D call TRBD2 (6 bases). Per germline, CDR1 SQVTM and CDR2 ANQGSEA. The CDR3 has 13 residues. The CDR3 nucleotides read TGCAGCGTTGAGGGGGTGCGGGAAGATACCCAGTACTTC. Residues: CSVEGVREDTQYF.

Concerning this clonotype itself: A read error may be the cause here, since a much bigger clone is one base away. V and J are TRBV11-3 and TRBJ2-3; 7 bases fit TRBD1. Looked up from germline, CDR1 is SGHNT and CDR2 is YENEEA. CDR3 length equals 15 residues. Trimming took 3 bases from V and 4 from J; bases not matched to a gene: 7. CDR3 coding DNA: TGTGCCAGCAGCTTGGGACAGTCTGGTCCAGATACGCAGTATTTT. Translated, it gives CASSLGQSGPDTQYF.

As to this clonotype: This is likely a read error, given that the CDR3 carries no conserved phenylalanine or tryptophan at its end. V usage is TRBV6-1 and J usage is TRBJ2-7, with a tentative D call TRBD2 (6 bases). The CDR3 is 16 amino acids. CDR1 is MNHNS, CDR2 SASEGT, per germline. The CDR3 coding sequence is TGTGCTAGCAGTGAATTACGGGACTCCCGTTGGGACGAGCAGTACTCC. Translating it yields CASSELRDSRWDEQYS.

In its sample, this clonotype was seen once. A much more abundant neighbour one base away suggests this may be a read error. V and J are TRBV29-1 and TRBJ1-2; D is perhaps TRBD1 (5 bases). The CDR3 runs 12 residues. The germline CDR1 and CDR2 sequences are SQVTM and ANQGSEA. CDR3 protein: CSVFEGRYGCTF. CDR3 nucleotides: TGCAGCGTTTTTGAGGGGAGGTATGGCTGCACCTTC.

The chain links TRBV25-1 to TRBJ1-6, with 10 bases matching TRBD1. The CDR3 has 13 residues. Germline trimming cut 8 bases from V and 7 bases from J; bases unmatched to any gene: 2. Germline loops: CDR1 MGHDK, CDR2 SYGVNS. The CDR3, as DNA: TGTGCCAGCGGACAGGGGGTAAATTCACCCCTCCACTTT. This encodes CASGQGVNSPLHF.

About this clonotype: The junction differs from germline at one of its ends, possibly a read error. The rearrangement uses TRBV2 and TRBJ1-5; D uncertain. This CDR3 spans 14 amino acids. Per germline, CDR1 SNHLY and CDR2 FYNNEI. CDR3 sequence (DNA): TGTGCCAGCGGGGAGAGTGGCAGTTATCAGCACCAGCATTTT. Amino acid sequence: CASGESGSYQHQHF.

As regards this clonotype: This may come from a read error, since a much larger clone is one base off. This sequence joins TRBV11-2 and TRBJ2-5; no reliable D call. V shed 6 bases and J shed 1 base, with 15 bases lying between them. This CDR3 region has 15 residues. Germline loops: CDR1 SGHAT, CDR2 FQNNGV. The CDR3 reads CASRPIHGAQETQYF. For the CDR3, the DNA is TGTGCCAGCAGACCAATTCACGGAGCCCAAGAGACCCAGTACTTC.

V gene TRBV11-2 combines with J gene TRBJ1-6, with D possibly TRBD1 on 5 matching bases. CDR1 and CDR2 (germline): SGHAT, FQNNGV. Between the trimmed V and J ends, which lost 8 bases and 7 bases, there was a span of 15 bases. The CDR3 spans 14 residues. In DNA, the CDR3 is TGTGCCAGCGGCGGGGCGGGAGGGAATTCACCCCTCCACTTT. It is translated as CASGGAGGNSPLHF.

Note on this clonotype: One end of the junction fails to match germline, which may point to a read error. This sequence joins TRBV6-5 and TRBJ2-2, with 9 positions matching TRBD2. Germline CDR1 and CDR2: MNHEY and SVGAGI. This CDR3 region has 15 residues. The CDR3 region is CVSSYASGIFGELFF. The CDR3 DNA is TGTGTCAGCAGTTACGCTAGCGGGATTTTTGGGGAGCTGTTTTTT.

The rearrangement joins TRBV11-2 to TRBJ2-7, with TRBD2 matching 13 bases. Germline trimming cut 6 bases from V and 8 bases from J; bases unmatched to any gene: 7. The germline gives CDR1 SGHAT, CDR2 FQNNGV. There are 14 residues in the CDR3. CDR3 in DNA: TGTGCCAGCAGACCGGGACTAGCGGGATACAAGCAGTACTTC. As protein: CASRPGLAGYKQYF. Full variable domain (rest looked up from reference TRBV11-2 and TRBJ2-7): EAGVAQSPRYKIIEKRQSVAFWCNPISGHATLYWYQQILGQGPKLLIQFQNNGVVDDSQLPKDRFSAERLKGVDSTLKIQPAKLEDSAVYLCASRPGLAGYKQYFGPGTRLTVT.

A single count supports this clonotype. The chain employs TRBV4-2 and TRBJ2-7; maybe TRBD1 (6 bases). CDR3 length equals 13 residues. Trimming stripped 2 bases from V and 3 bases from J, with 8 bases between. The V gene's germline CDR1 is LGHNA and CDR2 YNFKEQ. The CDR3: CASSQTTGYEQYF. The CDR3 region has the DNA TGTGCCAGCAGCCAAACGACAGGCTACGAGCAGTACTTC.

There are many counts of this clonotype. This sequence joins TRBV29-1 and TRBJ2-3, with no clear D. There are 13 residues in the CDR3. Trimming shortened V by 8 bases and J by 0 bases, and 12 bases separated the two germline ends. Germline V gives CDR1 SQVTM, CDR2 ANQGSEA. This CDR3 reads CSFAGGSTDTQYF. The CDR3 region has the DNA TGCAGCTTTGCTGGCGGAAGCACAGATACGCAGTATTTT.

This chain links TRBV5-1 with TRBJ2-7; either TRBD1 or TRBD2 may supply D (5 bases each). Trimming left V 4 bases short and J 3 bases short, with 17 bases between. The germline CDR1 and CDR2 sequences are SGHRS and YFSETQ. The CDR3 contains 15 residues. CDR3 bases: TGCGCCAGCAGCGGCAGACAGAGTCGGGACTACGAGCAGTACTTC. Its translation: CASSGRQSRDYEQYF.

This clonotype was found many times. J is TRBJ1-2 and V is TRBV29-1; no definite D call. Germline V lookup: CDR1 SQVTM, CDR2 ANQGSEA. The V gene lost 0 bases and the J gene lost 1 base, with 21 bases spanning the gap. CDR3 length equals 18 residues. Written as DNA, the CDR3 is TGCAGCGTTGAAGATTTGGGCAGCCGGTCGGCCTTTAACTATGGCTACACCTTC. Translated, it gives CSVEDLGSRSAFNYGYTF.

J is TRBJ1-5 and V is TRBV12-3 or TRBV12-4, with D uncertain. This CDR3 has 13 amino acids. The V gene lost 7 bases and the J gene lost 10 bases, with 17 bases spanning the gap. This CDR3 is CASTHSGPQPQHF. The CDR3 DNA reads TGTGCCAGCACCCATTCCGGGCCTCAACCCCAGCATTTT.

The chain employs TRBV20-1 and TRBJ2-1; 8 bases line up with TRBD2. The CDR3 is 15 amino acids. Trimming cost V 6 bases and J 8 bases; bases outside gene matches: 15. The V gene's germline CDR1 is DFQATT and CDR2 SNEGSKA (reference sequence). Here the CDR3 DNA reads TGCAGTGCCTCGGACGGGAGGGAGGGCCTGGATGAGCAGTTCTTC. It encodes CSASDGREGLDEQFF.

The V and J genes are TRBV7-9 and TRBJ2-3; TRBD2 might be the D (6 bases). The CDR3 is made up of 14 amino acids. CDR1 is SEHNR, CDR2 FQNEAQ, per germline (reference sequence). Trimming cost V 3 bases and J 0 bases, with 7 bases left between them. The CDR3 region is CASSLAGSTDTQYF. Here the CDR3 DNA reads TGTGCCAGCAGCTTGGCGGGAAGCACAGATACGCAGTATTTT.

In its sample, this clonotype was seen a few times. This chain joins TRBV6-6 and TRBJ2-3, with D perhaps TRBD1 (6 bases). The CDR3 sequence is 12 residues long. With 6 bases removed from V and 5 bases from J, the gap between germline ends came to 9 bases. Germline lookup yields CDR1 MNHNY and CDR2 SVGAGI (reference sequence). CDR3 in DNA: TGTGCCAGCAGCAGGGGTTTAGATACGCAGTATTTT. Its translation: CASSRGLDTQYF.